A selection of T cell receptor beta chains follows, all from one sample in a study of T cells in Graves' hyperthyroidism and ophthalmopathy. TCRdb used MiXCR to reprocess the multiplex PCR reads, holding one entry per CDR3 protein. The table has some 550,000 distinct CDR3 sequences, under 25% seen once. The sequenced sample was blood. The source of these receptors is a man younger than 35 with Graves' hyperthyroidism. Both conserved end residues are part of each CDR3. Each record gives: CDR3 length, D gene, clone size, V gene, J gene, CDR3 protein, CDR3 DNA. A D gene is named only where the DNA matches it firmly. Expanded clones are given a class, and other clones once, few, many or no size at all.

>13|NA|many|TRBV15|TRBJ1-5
CATSRDLDQPQHF
TGTGCCACCAGCAGAGATCTAGATCAGCCCCAGCATTTT
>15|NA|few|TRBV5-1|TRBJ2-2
CASSLARANTGELFF
TGCGCCAGCAGCTTGGCCAGGGCGAACACCGGGGAGCTGTTTTTT
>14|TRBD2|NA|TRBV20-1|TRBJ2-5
CSASLAGVGETQYF
TGCAGTGCTAGTTTAGCGGGAGTGGGGGAGACCCAGTACTTC
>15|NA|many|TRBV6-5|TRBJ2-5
CASSYSMGLSETQYF
TGTGCCAGCAGTTACTCGATGGGTCTGTCGGAGACCCAGTACTTC
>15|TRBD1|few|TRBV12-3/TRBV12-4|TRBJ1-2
CASSQTRQGGNGYTF
TGTGCCAGCAGCCAAACCCGACAGGGCGGGAATGGCTACACCTTC
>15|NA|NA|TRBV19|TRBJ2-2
CASSIIGGDTGELFF
TGTGCCAGTAGTATAATCGGAGGGGACACCGGGGAGCTGTTTTTT
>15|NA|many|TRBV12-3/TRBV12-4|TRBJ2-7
CASSSWAGSSYEQYF
TGTGCCAGCAGTAGTTGGGCGGGGAGCTCCTACGAGCAGTACTTC
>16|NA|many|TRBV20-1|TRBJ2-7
CSARDGGPRGSYEQYF
TGCAGTGCTAGAGATGGAGGGCCGAGGGGATCCTACGAGCAGTACTTC
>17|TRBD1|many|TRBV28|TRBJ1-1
CASSSYRDRLMNTEAFF
TGTGCCAGCAGTTCCTATCGGGACAGACTGATGAACACTGAAGCTTTCTTT
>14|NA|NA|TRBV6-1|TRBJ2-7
CASSVGHLSYEQYF
TGTGCCAGCAGTGTCGGGCACCTCTCCTACGAGCAGTACTTC
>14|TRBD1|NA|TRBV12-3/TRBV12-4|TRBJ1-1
CATNSGTGVTEAFF
TGTGCCACCAATTCCGGGACAGGGGTCACTGAAGCTTTCTTT
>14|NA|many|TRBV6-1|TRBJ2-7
CASSVEFKAAEQYF
TGTGCCAGCAGTGTAGAATTTAAGGCTGCCGAGCAGTACTTC
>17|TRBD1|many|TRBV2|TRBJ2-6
CASSAWTGSRGANVLTF
TGTGCCAGCAGTGCTTGGACAGGTTCGCGAGGGGCCAACGTCCTGACTTTC
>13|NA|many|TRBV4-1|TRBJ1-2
CASSHQGRGGYTF
TGCGCCAGCAGCCACCAGGGTCGTGGAGGCTACACCTTC
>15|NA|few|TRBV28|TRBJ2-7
CASSFRGARAYEQYF
TGTGCCAGCAGTTTCCGGGGGGCACGCGCCTACGAGCAGTACTTC
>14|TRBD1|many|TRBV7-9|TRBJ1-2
CASSSTGGASGYTF
TGTGCCAGCAGCTCCACAGGGGGCGCGTCCGGCTACACCTTC
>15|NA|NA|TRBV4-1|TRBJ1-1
CASSQGDTLNTEAFF
TGCGCCAGCAGCCAAGGGGACACTTTGAACACTGAAGCTTTCTTT
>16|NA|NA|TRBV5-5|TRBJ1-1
CASSLEGKRGGTEAFF
TGTGCCAGCAGCTTGGAGGGGAAACGAGGGGGCACTGAAGCTTTCTTT
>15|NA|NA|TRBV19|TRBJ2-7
CASSMVLADFNDQYF
TGTGCCAGTAGTATGGTTCTGGCGGACTTTAACGATCAGTACTTC
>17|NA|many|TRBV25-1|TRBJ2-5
CASSEEFVTSYQETQYF
TGTGCCAGCAGTGAAGAGTTCGTGACATCGTACCAAGAGACCCAGTACTTC
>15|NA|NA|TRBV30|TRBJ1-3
CAWSPQSGSGNTICF
TGTGCCTGGAGTCCCCAATCTGGCTCTGGAAACACCATATGTTTT
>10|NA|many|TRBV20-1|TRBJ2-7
CSARGYEQYF
TGCAGTGCTAGGGGCTACGAGCAGTACTTC
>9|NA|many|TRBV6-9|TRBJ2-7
CAKDSPQYF
TGTGCCAAGGACAGTCCGCAGTACTTC
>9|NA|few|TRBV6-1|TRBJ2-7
CARLCEQYF
TGTGCCAGACTTTGCGAGCAGTACTTC
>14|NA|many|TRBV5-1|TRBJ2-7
CASSRGTDSYEQYF
TGCGCCAGCAGCCGGGGGACGGACTCCTACGAGCAGTACTTC
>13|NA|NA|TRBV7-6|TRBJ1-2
CASSAGQLYGYTF
TGTGCCAGCAGCGCTGGACAGCTCTATGGCTACACCTTC
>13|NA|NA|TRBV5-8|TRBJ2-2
CASSSRGGGELFF
TGTGCCAGCAGCTCCAGGGGAGGGGGGGAGCTGTTTTTT
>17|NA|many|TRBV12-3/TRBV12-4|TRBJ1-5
CASSFEGDLILNQPQHF
TGTGCCAGCAGTTTTGAAGGAGATCTTATACTCAATCAGCCCCAGCATTTT
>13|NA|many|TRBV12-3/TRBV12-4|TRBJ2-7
CASSPRGPYEQYF
TGTGCCAGCAGCCCCAGGGGCCCCTACGAGCAGTACTTC
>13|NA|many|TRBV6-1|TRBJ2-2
CASSGLITGELFF
TGTGCCAGCAGTGGGTTAATCACCGGGGAGCTGTTTTTT
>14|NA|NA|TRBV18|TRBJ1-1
CASSPSTSNTEAFF
TGTGCCAGCTCACCGTCGACATCGAACACTGAAGCTTTCTTT
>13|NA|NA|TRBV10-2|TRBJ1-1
CTSRLGPDTEAFF
TGCACCAGCAGACTCGGGCCCGACACTGAAGCTTTCTTT
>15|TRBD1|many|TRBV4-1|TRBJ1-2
CASSQVSGTGNGYTF
TGCGCCAGCAGCCAAGTATCCGGGACAGGGAATGGCTACACCTTC
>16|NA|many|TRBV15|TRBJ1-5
CATSRGATLSNQPQHF
TGTGCCACCAGCAGAGGCGCGACGCTTAGCAATCAGCCCCAGCATTTT
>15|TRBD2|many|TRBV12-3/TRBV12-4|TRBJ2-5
CASSFRAGGQETQYF
TGTGCCAGCAGTTTTCGGGCGGGGGGCCAAGAGACCCAGTACTTC
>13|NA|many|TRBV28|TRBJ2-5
CASSLRDRGDQYF
TGTGCCAGCAGTCTCCGGGACCGAGGAGACCAGTACTTC
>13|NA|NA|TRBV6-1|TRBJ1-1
CASNPSGRTEAFF
TGTGCCAGCAATCCTTCAGGGAGGACTGAAGCTTTCTTT
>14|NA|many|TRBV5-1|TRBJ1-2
CASSLEGRSGGYTF
TGCGCCAGCAGCTTGGAGGGCAGATCCGGTGGCTACACCTTC
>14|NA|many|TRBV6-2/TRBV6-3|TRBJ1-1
CASSSGHLNTEAFF
TGTGCCAGCAGTTCGGGACACTTGAACACTGAAGCTTTCTTT
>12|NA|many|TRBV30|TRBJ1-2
CAWSGGGFGYTF
TGTGCCTGGAGTGGAGGGGGGTTTGGCTACACCTTC